This TCR beta chain was sequenced in a study of T cell responses to AZD1222 COVID-19 vaccine. At the level of the study: Pooled samples include second doses given at about 4 or 12 weeks. Findings of the study overall: Dominant at 160-218 and 743-854, vaccine-associated CD4 TCRs also spanned spike.

Some clones are missing from TCRdb's copy, which holds only in-frame ones; the method was immunoSEQ multiplex PCR. The sample includes about 140,000 clones, 85% to 95% seen only once; the top ten take more than 1.1%. Concerning this clone: The antigen remains undetermined.

This CDR3 comprises 15 residues. The ends were cut back, 8 bases at V and 5 bases at J, with 19 bases in the middle. Germline V CDR1 and CDR2: MDHEN, SYDVKM. Material: peripheral blood, obtained on day 0 of AZD1222 vaccination. The chain employs TRBV28 and TRBJ1-5; D not certain. This TCR was recovered from an adult in good health. For the CDR3, the DNA is TGTGCCAGCCCTCCATCCGGTCAGGTGGATCAGCCCCAGCATTTT. Translating it yields CASPPSGQVDQPQHF. The full variable domain, completed using reference TRBV28 and TRBJ1-5, is DVKVTQSSRYLVKRTGEKVFLECVQDMDHENMFWYRQDPGLGLRLIYFSYDVKMKEKGDIPEGYSVSREKKERFSLILESASTNQTSMYLCASPPSGQVDQPQHFGDGTRLSIL.